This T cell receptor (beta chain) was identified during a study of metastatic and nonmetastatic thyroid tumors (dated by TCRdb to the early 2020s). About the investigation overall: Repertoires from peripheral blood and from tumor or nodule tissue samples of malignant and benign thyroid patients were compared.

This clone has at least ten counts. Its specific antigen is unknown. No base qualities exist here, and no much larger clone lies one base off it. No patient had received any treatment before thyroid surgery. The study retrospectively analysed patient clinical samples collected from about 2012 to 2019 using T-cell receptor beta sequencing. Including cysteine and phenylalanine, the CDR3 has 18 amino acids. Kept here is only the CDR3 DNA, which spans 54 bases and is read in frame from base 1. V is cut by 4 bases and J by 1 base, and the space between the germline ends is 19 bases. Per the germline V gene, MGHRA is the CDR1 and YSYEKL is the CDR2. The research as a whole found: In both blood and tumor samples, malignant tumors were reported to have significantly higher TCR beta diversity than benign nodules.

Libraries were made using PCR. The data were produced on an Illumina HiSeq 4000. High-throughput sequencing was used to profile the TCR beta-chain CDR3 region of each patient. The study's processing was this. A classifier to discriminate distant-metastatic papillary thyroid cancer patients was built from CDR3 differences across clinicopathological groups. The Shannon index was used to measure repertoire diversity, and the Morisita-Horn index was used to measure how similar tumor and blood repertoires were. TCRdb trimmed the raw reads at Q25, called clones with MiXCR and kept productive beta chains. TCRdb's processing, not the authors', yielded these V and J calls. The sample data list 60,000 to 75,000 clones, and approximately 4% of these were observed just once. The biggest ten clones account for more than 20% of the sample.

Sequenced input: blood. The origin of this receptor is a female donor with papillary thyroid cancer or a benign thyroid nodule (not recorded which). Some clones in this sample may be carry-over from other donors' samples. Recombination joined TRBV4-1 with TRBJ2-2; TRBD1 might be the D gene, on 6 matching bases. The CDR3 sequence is CASSRSLLGARNTGELFF. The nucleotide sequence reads TGCGCCAGCAGCCGGTCTCTTCTGGGGGCAAGGAACACCGGGGAGCTGTTTTTT.